The present T cell receptor (beta chain) was sequenced within a study of blood T cell repertoires in COVID-19. Study details: The analysed material was cDNA or gDNA that came from T cells, B-cell-depleted T cells, or PBMCs.

This clone appeared a few times. Residents of around 24 US areas, aged roughly 18 to 90 years, made up the participants. This CDR3 contains 13 residues. CDR1 MNHNS and CDR2 SASEGT come from the germline V gene. Trimming left V 1 base short and J 10 bases short, with 12 bases between. Sequenced by immunoSEQ multiplex PCR; TCRdb stores in-frame clones only, minus some. The sample records roughly 280,000 clones, 80% to 90% being singletons. The sample was PBMCs or T cells enriched from blood (not recorded which). The rearrangement links TRBV6-1 to TRBJ2-3; D not certain. The source is a woman in her late teens or twenties who had recovered from COVID-19. The CDR3 bases are TGTGCCAGCAGTGAAGGGAGAGCGATGTCGCAGTATTTT. Translation: CASSEGRAMSQYF.